This TCR beta chain was documented in a study of blood T cell repertoires in COVID-19. Some clones are missing from TCRdb's copy, which holds only in-frame ones; the method was immunoSEQ multiplex PCR. The sample records about 210,000 clones, about four fifths being singletons. V gave up 1 base and J gave up 2 bases, with 8 bases separating them. This CDR3 contains 14 residues. The germline CDR1 and CDR2 sequences are SGHAT and FQNNGV. The V call is TRBV11-2, the J call TRBJ1-2; D remains ambiguous. This receptor was obtained from a woman between 50 and 59 years old with acute COVID-19. Sequenced: PBMCs or T cells enriched from blood (not recorded which). In DNA, the CDR3 is TGTGCCAGCAGCTTAGCGGGAGCCAACTATGGCTACACCTTC. This sequence encodes CASSLAGANYGYTF.